These 25 T cell receptor beta chains originate from one sample sequenced in a study of T cell responses to AZD1222 COVID-19 vaccine. This table comes from immunoSEQ multiplex PCR, and its TCRdb copy is limited to in-frame clones, with some not included. This sample has around 160,000 clones, with 90% to 95% found just once. This specimen was peripheral blood, taken 28 days after the second AZD1222 dose. These receptors came from an adult who received the AZD1222 COVID-19 vaccine.

The chain has TRBV6-4 and TRBJ1-2; TRBD1 might be the D (6 bases). V was cut by 2 bases and J by 4 bases, with 11 bases left in between. The length of the CDR3 is 14 residues. CDR1 and CDR2 (germline): MRHNA, SNTAGT. In DNA form, the CDR3 reads TGTGCCAGCAGTGACGGGGGCACATCCTATGGCTACACCTTC. This sequence encodes CASSDGGTSYGYTF.

This chain links TRBV6-5 with TRBJ1-6, with TRBD1 matching over 7 bases. The CDR3 has 14 residues. The J segment lost 5 bases and the V segment lost 4 bases, leaving 2 bases of the junction unmatched. Per the germline V gene, CDR1 is MNHEY and CDR2 is SVGAGI. The CDR3 region has the DNA TGTGCCAGCAGTTCGGGACAGAATAATTCACCCCTCCACTTT. Its translation is CASSSGQNNSPLHF.

The J gene is TRBJ1-2, the V gene TRBV11-3; D may be TRBD1 (5 bases). The V end was cut by 4 bases, the J end by 4 bases, with 10 bases between. CDR3 length: 13 amino acids. Germline lookup yields CDR1 SGHNT and CDR2 YENEEA. CDR3 sequence (DNA): TGTGCCAGCAGCTCCGGGGGGGGCTATGGCTACACCTTC. Residues: CASSSGGGYGYTF.

The rearrangement uses TRBV30 and TRBJ1-2; 12 nucleotides align to TRBD1. V lost 5 bases and J lost 0; bases outside the gene matches: 7. CDR3 length: 16 amino acids. Germline lookup yields CDR1 GTSNPN and CDR2 SVGIG (reference sequence). The CDR3 nucleotides are TGTGCCTGGGAACCGGGACAGGGGGCCCCTAACTATGGCTACACCTTC. Its translation: CAWEPGQGAPNYGYTF.

CDR3 DNA: TGTGCCAGCAGCTTCAATTCAGTCCAAGAGACCCAGTACTTC. Residues: CASSFNSVQETQYF. The rearrangement links TRBV11-3 to TRBJ2-5; D is unclear. The V gene's germline CDR1 is SGHNT and CDR2 YENEEA. V lost 3 bases and J 1 base, leaving 9 bases between the germline ends. CDR3 size: 14 residues.

Concerning this clone itself: The identical CDR3 is also encoded by other nucleotide sequences in the sample. The chain uses TRBV29-1 and TRBJ2-7, with 9 bases aligning to TRBD1. The CDR3 runs 12 residues. Germline V gene lookup returns CDR1 SQVTM and CDR2 ANQGSEA. The V segment lost 6 bases and the J segment 3 bases; nucleotides outside the gene matches: 3. The CDR3 loop is CSVGQGSYEQYF. The CDR3 DNA sequence: TGCAGCGTCGGACAGGGGAGCTACGAGCAGTACTTC.

The CDR3 sequence is CASSYPATTGDGEQFF. DNA for the CDR3: TGTGCCAGCAGTTACCCAGCAACCACAGGGGATGGGGAGCAGTTCTTC. The chain is built from TRBV6-5 and TRBJ2-1, with 7 bases aligning to TRBD1. V trimming: 2 bases; J trimming: 10 bases; junction bases outside the gene matches: 14. CDR1 and CDR2 from the germline V gene are MNHEY and SVGAGI. The CDR3 has 16 amino acids.

The chain links TRBV5-4 to TRBJ1-1; 7 bases are shared with TRBD1. CDR3 length: 15 residues. V trimming: 2 bases; J trimming: 5 bases; junction bases outside the gene matches: 9. Germline-derived CDR1 and CDR2 are SGHNT and YYREEE (reference sequence). CDR3 bases: TGTGCCAGCAGCTTAAGGGGCAGGGGGTCGACTGAAGCTTTCTTT. Its translation: CASSLRGRGSTEAFF.

The chain is built from TRBV7-9 and TRBJ2-7; no clear D. Germline V gene sequence: CDR1 SEHNR, CDR2 FQNEAQ (reference sequence). The V end lost 4 bases, the J end lost 3 bases, and 16 bases lay between the germline ends. This CDR3 is built from 15 residues. CDR3 nucleotide sequence: TGTGCCAGCAGCTCTCCGGCTGGGTCCATCTACGAGCAGTACTTC. As protein: CASSSPAGSIYEQYF.

The chain links TRBV19 to TRBJ2-1; 7 bases fit TRBD2. With 5 bases clipped from V and 4 bases from J, the junction kept 11 bases outside the gene matches. Germline CDR1 is LNHDA and CDR2 is SQIVND (reference sequence). The CDR3 runs 16 residues. CDR3 DNA: TGTGCCAGTAGTGTCGATGGGGGAGGGCTTTACAATGAGCAGTTCTTC. Translating gives CASSVDGGGLYNEQFF.

The chain carries TRBV27 and TRBJ1-2; 9 bases align to TRBD1. Germline V CDR1 and CDR2: MNHEY, SMNVEV (reference sequence). The CDR3 contains 13 residues. V gave up 7 bases and J gave up 4 bases; unmatched junction bases: 4. The CDR3 here is CASTTGGGYGYTF. CDR3 nucleotides: TGTGCCAGCACGACAGGGGGTGGCTATGGCTACACCTTC.

The chain recombines TRBV7-9 with TRBJ1-1, with TRBD1 matching 8 bases. The germline CDR1 and CDR2 sequences are SEHNR and FQNEAQ (reference sequence). After removal of 8 bases from V and 5 bases from J, the junction contained 10 bases not matched to a gene. This CDR3 has 14 residues. This CDR3 reads CASRRQGTGTEAFF. In DNA form, the CDR3 reads TGTGCCAGCCGCAGACAGGGGACTGGGACTGAAGCTTTCTTT.

The CDR3 is CASSYSRGVEEPQHF. CDR3 nucleotide sequence: TGTGCCAGCAGTTACTCTCGGGGAGTTGAAGAGCCCCAGCATTTT. The V call is TRBV6-6, the J call TRBJ1-5; unclear D gene. This CDR3 has 15 residues. V shed 0 bases and J shed 8 bases, with 14 bases lying between them. CDR1 and CDR2 (germline): MNHNY, SVGAGI (reference sequence).

CDR3 sequence: CASSARQGGTGELFF. The CDR3 bases are TGCGCCAGCAGCGCGCGACAGGGAGGCACCGGGGAGCTGTTTTTT. This chain uses TRBV5-1 with TRBJ2-2; D perhaps matches TRBD1 (7 bases). In germline, CDR1 is SGHRS, CDR2 YFSETQ. The CDR3 consists of 15 residues. V gave up 4 bases and J gave up 4 bases, with 14 bases separating them.

The CDR3 loop reads CSVKHVGTEAFF. DNA of the CDR3: TGCAGCGTTAAACATGTAGGGACTGAAGCTTTCTTT. The chain joins TRBV29-1 to TRBJ1-1; no clear D. The CDR3 runs 12 residues. The V end lost 5 bases, the J end lost 5 bases, and 12 bases lay between the germline ends. CDR1 and CDR2 (germline): SQVTM, ANQGSEA.

The genes are TRBV7-2 and TRBJ1-3; D uncertain. The ends were cut back, 5 bases at V and 4 bases at J, with 9 bases in the middle. Germline V CDR1 and CDR2: SGHTA, FQGNSA. The CDR3 totals 13 residues. CDR3: CASSTRRGNTIYF. DNA of the CDR3: TGTGCCAGCAGCACGAGACGCGGAAACACCATATATTTT.

V and J are TRBV2 and TRBJ1-5; possibly TRBD1 for D (6 bases). Between the trimmed V and J ends, which lost 6 bases and 5 bases, there was a span of 11 bases. The germline gives CDR1 SNHLY, CDR2 FYNNEI. The CDR3 has 13 residues. CDR3 nucleotides: TGTGCCAGCAGCCCCGGACAGTATCAGCCCCAGCATTTT. Translated: CASSPGQYQPQHF.

This chain uses TRBV4-1 with TRBJ1-5; 7 bases fit TRBD1. This CDR3 comprises 16 residues. Germline values: CDR1 MGHRA, CDR2 YSYEKL. V shed 3 bases, J shed 4 bases, and the junction held 9 bases outside the gene matches. CDR3 nucleotides: TGCGCCAGCAGCCAGGACAGGTTGGGGAAAAATCAGCCCCAGCATTTT. This translates into CASSQDRLGKNQPQHF.

The chain combines TRBV24-1 with TRBJ1-2; 8 nucleotides align to TRBD1. The ends lost 5 bases at V and 7 bases at J; junction bases unmatched: 17. This CDR3 comprises 17 residues. Germline V gene lookup returns CDR1 KGHDR and CDR2 SFDVKD. The CDR3 DNA sequence: TGTGCCACCAGTGGCCTATCGTCGCTCGGGCAGGGGGCTGGCTACACCTTC. Protein: CATSGLSSLGQGAGYTF.

The CDR3 loop is CASSRNGPYTEAFF. Written as DNA, the CDR3 is TGTGCCAGCAGCCGAAACGGGCCATACACTGAAGCTTTCTTT. The chain combines TRBV6-5 with TRBJ1-1; no clear D gene. Trimming removed 6 bases from V and 3 bases from J, with 14 bases in between. This CDR3 has 14 residues. Germline-derived CDR1 and CDR2 are MNHEY and SVGAGI.

This clone was seen a handful of times. This chain uses TRBV6-5 with TRBJ1-1; 7 bases align to TRBD1. This CDR3 is built from 15 residues. V dropped 5 bases and J dropped 1; count of bases not matched to a gene: 7. The germline gives CDR1 MNHEY, CDR2 SVGAGI. The DNA of the CDR3 is TGTGCCAGCAGTCCGGACAGGCGGGCGAACACTGAAGCTTTCTTT. It yields the protein CASSPDRRANTEAFF.

This chain joins TRBV18 and TRBJ1-2; TRBD1 matches at 7 bases. Germline V CDR1 and CDR2: KGHSH, LQKENI. The CDR3 is 14 amino acids. J lost 3 bases, V lost 3 bases, and 4 bases had no gene match. The CDR3 protein is CASSPSGQYYGYTF. The CDR3 DNA reads as TGTGCCAGCTCACCGTCGGGACAGTACTATGGCTACACCTTC. Complete variable domain (other parts from reference TRBV18 and TRBJ1-2): NAGVMQNPRHLVRRRGQEARLRCSPMKGHSHVYWYRQLPEEGLKFMVYLQKENIIDESGMPKERFSAEFPKEGPSILRIQQVVRGDSAAYFCASSPSGQYYGYTFGSGTRLTVV.

J is TRBJ2-5 and V is TRBV5-1, with a possible D match to TRBD1 (5 bases). The V gene lost 4 bases and the J gene lost 2 bases, with 12 bases spanning the gap. Germline V gives CDR1 SGHRS, CDR2 YFSETQ. The CDR3 is made up of 14 amino acids. CDR3 residues: CASSQGQGQETQYF. In DNA, the CDR3 is TGCGCCAGCAGCCAGGGTCAAGGGCAAGAGACCCAGTACTTC.

The chain carries TRBV7-9 and TRBJ1-6; D may be TRBD1 (6 bases). Trimming left V 5 bases short and J 9 bases short, with 11 bases between. This CDR3 is 13 amino acids long. In germline, CDR1 is SEHNR, CDR2 FQNEAQ (reference sequence). The CDR3 spells CASSLAGASPLHF. The CDR3 bases are TGTGCCAGCAGCCTTGCGGGGGCTTCACCCCTCCACTTT. Supplemented by reference TRBV7-9 and TRBJ1-6, the full variable domain reads DTGVSQNPRHKITKRGQNVTFRCDPISEHNRLYWYRQTLGQGPEFLTYFQNEAQLEKSRLLSDRFSAERPKGSFSTLEIQRTEQGDSAMYLCASSLAGASPLHFGNGTRLTVT.

The chain uses TRBV30 and TRBJ1-6; 8 bases agree with TRBD1. Unmatched junction bases numbered 4, after V lost 2 bases and J lost 10 bases. The CDR3 contains 13 residues. Germline CDR1 is GTSNPN and CDR2 is SVGIG (reference sequence). CDR3 residues: CAWSLTGESPLHF. As DNA, the CDR3 is TGTGCCTGGAGTTTGACAGGGGAATCACCCCTCCACTTT.